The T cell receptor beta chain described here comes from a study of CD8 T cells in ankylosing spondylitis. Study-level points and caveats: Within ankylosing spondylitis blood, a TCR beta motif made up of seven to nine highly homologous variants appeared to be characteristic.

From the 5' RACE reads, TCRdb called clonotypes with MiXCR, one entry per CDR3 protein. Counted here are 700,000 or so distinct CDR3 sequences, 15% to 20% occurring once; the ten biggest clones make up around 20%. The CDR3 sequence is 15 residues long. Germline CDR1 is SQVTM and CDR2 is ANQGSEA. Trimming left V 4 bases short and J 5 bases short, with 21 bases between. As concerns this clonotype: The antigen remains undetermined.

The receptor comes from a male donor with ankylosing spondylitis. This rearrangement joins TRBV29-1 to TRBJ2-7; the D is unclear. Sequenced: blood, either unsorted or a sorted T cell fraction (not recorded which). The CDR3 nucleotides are TGCAGCGTTGGGGAATCGGTGGTCCTACTCAACGAGCAGTACTTC. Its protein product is CSVGESVVLLNEQYF.